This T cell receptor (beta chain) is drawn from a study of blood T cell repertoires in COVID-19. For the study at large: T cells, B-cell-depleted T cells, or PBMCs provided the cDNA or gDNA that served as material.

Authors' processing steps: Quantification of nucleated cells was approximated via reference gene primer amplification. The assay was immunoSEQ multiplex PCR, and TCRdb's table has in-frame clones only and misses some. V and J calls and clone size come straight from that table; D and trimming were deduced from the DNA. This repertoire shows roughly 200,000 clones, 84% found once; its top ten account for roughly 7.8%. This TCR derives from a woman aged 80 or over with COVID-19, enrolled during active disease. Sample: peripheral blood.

DNA of the CDR3: TGTGCCAGCAGCTTTACAGGGGCCTATAATTCACCCCTCCACTTT. Translated, it gives CASSFTGAYNSPLHF. The chain joins TRBV3-1 (or the pseudogene TRBV3-2) to TRBJ1-6; 7 nucleotides line up with TRBD1. Germline CDR1 LGHDT, CDR2 YNNKEL (reference sequence). The junction had 3 bases not matched to a gene; V was cut back by 5 bases and J by 2 bases. The CDR3 runs to 15 residues.